These T cell receptor beta chains were read from a single sample in a study of T-cell memory formation after mild COVID-19. TCRdb itself ran the 5' RACE reads through MiXCR, one entry per CDR3 protein. The sample includes around 200,000 distinct CDR3 sequences, roughly 27% of them seen just once. What was sequenced was PBMCs or a T cell subset sorted from them (not recorded which). Receptors were obtained from an adult woman who had mild COVID-19 (a few samples of this study predate the infection). Cell type and time point are not known. Each CDR3 is given with its conserved first and last residue. The order of the fields is D gene, J gene, clone size, V gene, CDR3 protein, CDR3 DNA. The D gene is left open where the match is weak. Expanded clones are given a class, and other clones once, few, many or no size at all.

>NA|TRBJ2-1|NA|TRBV7-6
CASSPRTTGSYNEQFF
TGTGCCAGCAGCCCCAGGACCACGGGGTCCTACAATGAGCAGTTCTTC
>NA|TRBJ2-5|NA|TRBV12-3/TRBV12-4
CASSSVTGPETQYF
TGTGCCAGCAGTTCCGTGACAGGTCCAGAGACCCAGTACTTC
>NA|TRBJ1-5|NA|TRBV18
CASSPRQGAQPQHF
TGTGCCAGCTCACCGAGGCAGGGAGCTCAGCCCCAGCATTTT
>NA|TRBJ1-4|NA|TRBV6-5
CASSTGQHLNEKLFF
TGTGCCAGCAGTACTGGACAACACCTAAATGAAAAACTGTTTTTT
>NA|TRBJ2-5|NA|TRBV6-5
CASQQPPQETQYF
TGTGCCAGCCAACAACCACCTCAAGAGACCCAGTACTTC
>NA|TRBJ2-7|few|TRBV4-2
CASSQDITLAGEQYF
TGTGCCAGCAGCCAAGATATTACACTAGCAGGCGAGCAGTACTTC
>NA|TRBJ1-1|NA|TRBV5-1
CASSLAGGSNTEAFF
TGCGCCAGCAGCTTGGCCGGGGGTAGCAACACTGAAGCTTTCTTT
>TRBD1|TRBJ1-1|few|TRBV20-1
CSAKTGGVDTEAFF
TGCAGTGCTAAGACAGGGGGTGTCGACACTGAAGCTTTCTTT
>NA|TRBJ1-2|few|TRBV29-1
CSVLTGPPTLGYTF
TGCAGCGTTCTCACAGGGCCTCCCACCCTCGGGTACACCTTC
>TRBD2|TRBJ2-1|few|TRBV27
CASSLIGLADYNEQFF
TGTGCCAGCAGTTTAATCGGACTAGCGGACTACAATGAGCAGTTCTTC
>NA|TRBJ1-5|few|TRBV6-2/TRBV6-3
CASSYGSNQPQHF
TGTGCCAGCAGTTATGGAAGCAATCAGCCCCAGCATTTT
>NA|TRBJ2-2|NA|TRBV20-1
CSARTRESGELFF
TGCAGTGCAAGAACGCGAGAATCCGGGGAGCTGTTTTTT
>TRBD2|TRBJ2-1|NA|TRBV6-5
CATGRGTSGNNEQFF
TGTGCCACCGGCCGCGGGACTAGCGGTAACAATGAGCAGTTCTTC
>TRBD1|TRBJ2-7|NA|TRBV7-8
CASSLERTGGYEQYF
TGTGCCAGCAGCTTAGAACGGACAGGGGGTTACGAGCAGTACTTC
>NA|TRBJ2-7|NA|TRBV10-3
CANRDENDYEQYF
TGTGCCAACCGGGACGAGAATGACTACGAGCAGTACTTC
>TRBD2|TRBJ2-1|NA|TRBV7-8
CASSGLASPYNEQFF
TGTGCCAGCTCTGGACTAGCGAGCCCCTACAATGAGCAGTTCTTC
>NA|TRBJ2-3|NA|TRBV9
CASSVGGHGGTDTQYF
TGTGCCAGCAGCGTAGGAGGCCATGGGGGCACAGATACGCAGTATTTT
>NA|TRBJ2-2|NA|TRBV5-1
CASSLQGLNTGELFF
TGCGCCAGCAGCTTGCAAGGACTTAACACCGGGGAGCTGTTTTTT
>NA|TRBJ1-1|NA|TRBV18
CASSSRERVEAFF
TGTGCCAGCTCGTCCAGGGAGCGAGTTGAAGCTTTCTTT
>NA|TRBJ2-2|few|TRBV6-2/TRBV6-3
CASSYSREAGELFF
TGTGCCAGCAGTTACTCCAGGGAAGCCGGGGAGCTGTTTTTT
>NA|TRBJ1-1|few|TRBV7-9
CASSLEGFNTEAFF
TGTGCCAGCAGCTTAGAAGGGTTTAACACTGAAGCTTTCTTT
>NA|TRBJ1-5|few|TRBV18
CASSQGRNQPQHF
TGTGCCAGCTCACAGGGCCGCAATCAGCCCCAGCATTTT
>NA|TRBJ1-5|NA|TRBV24-1
CATKRVVGDQPQHF
TGTGCCACTAAGAGGGTAGTTGGTGATCAGCCCCAGCATTTT
>NA|TRBJ2-2|NA|TRBV7-3
CASSLGPRSGELFF
TGTGCCAGCAGCTTAGGACCCCGTTCTGGGGAGCTGTTTTTT
>NA|TRBJ2-7|few|TRBV6-6
CASNRRELSDEQYF
TGTGCCAGCAACAGGCGGGAATTAAGCGACGAGCAGTACTTC
>NA|TRBJ2-7|NA|TRBV7-2
CASSHGQIYEQYF
TGTGCCAGCAGCCACGGGCAGATCTACGAGCAGTACTTC
>TRBD2|TRBJ2-7|many|TRBV6-2/TRBV6-3
CASTRTSGSSYEQYF
TGTGCCAGCACACGGACTAGCGGGAGCTCCTACGAGCAGTACTTC
>NA|TRBJ2-3|few|TRBV12-3/TRBV12-4
CASSYGLLTDTQYF
TGTGCCAGCAGCTACGGACTCCTCACAGATACGCAGTATTTT
>NA|TRBJ1-2|few|TRBV5-1
CASGDSHGGYTF
TGCGCCAGCGGCGACTCACATGGTGGCTACACCTTC
>TRBD1|TRBJ2-7|NA|TRBV20-1
CSALHRTGSYEQYF
TGCAGTGCTCTCCATCGGACAGGATCCTACGAGCAGTACTTC
>NA|TRBJ2-1|NA|TRBV7-2
CASRQGGWGYNEQFF
TGTGCCAGCAGACAAGGGGGGTGGGGCTACAATGAGCAGTTCTTC
>TRBD2|TRBJ2-3|NA|TRBV7-2
CASSLGAGGPDTQYF
TGTGCCAGCAGCTTAGGGGCGGGGGGCCCAGATACGCAGTATTTT
>NA|TRBJ1-2|once|TRBV25-1
CASSASGAGYTF
TGTGCCAGCAGTGCTTCAGGAGCTGGCTACACCTTC
>NA|TRBJ2-2|many|TRBV5-5
CASSFSITGELFF
TGTGCCAGCAGCTTCTCTATCACCGGGGAGCTGTTTTTT
>TRBD1|TRBJ2-7|few|TRBV7-9
CASSLAGQGVYEQYF
TGTGCCAGCAGCTTAGCGGGACAGGGGGTATACGAGCAGTACTTC
>NA|TRBJ1-5|NA|TRBV12-3/TRBV12-4
CASSLGSNNQPQHF
TGTGCCAGCAGTTTAGGTAGCAACAATCAGCCCCAGCATTTT
>NA|TRBJ2-7|few|TRBV28
CASRPGPAEQYF
TGTGCCAGCAGGCCGGGACCCGCCGAGCAGTACTTC
>NA|TRBJ1-2|NA|TRBV20-1
CSAREGGSNYGYTF
TGCAGTGCTAGAGAGGGCGGCTCTAACTATGGCTACACCTTC
>NA|TRBJ1-1|few|TRBV19
CAGGQGTEAFF
TGTGCCGGCGGTCAGGGCACTGAAGCTTTCTTT
>TRBD2|TRBJ2-7|NA|TRBV7-9
CASSLGLAGGLTYEQYF
TGTGCCAGCAGCTTAGGACTAGCGGGGGGCCTTACCTACGAGCAGTACTTC
>NA|TRBJ1-6|NA|TRBV20-1
CSASVRVGSPLHF
TGCAGTGCTAGCGTCAGGGTCGGGTCACCCCTCCACTTT
>TRBD1|TRBJ2-7|many|TRBV18
CASSQDRGKYEQYF
TGTGCCAGCTCACAGGACAGGGGGAAGTACGAGCAGTACTTC
>NA|TRBJ1-1|few|TRBV12-3/TRBV12-4
CASSFRVEAFF
TGTGCCAGCAGTTTCCGCGTTGAAGCTTTCTTT
>NA|TRBJ1-2|NA|TRBV5-6
CASSLGDTNYGYTF
TGTGCCAGCAGCTTGGGAGACACAAACTATGGCTACACCTTC
>TRBD2|TRBJ2-1|NA|TRBV7-3
CASSVGLAGRNEQFF
TGTGCCAGCAGCGTAGGACTAGCGGGAAGGAATGAGCAGTTCTTC
>NA|TRBJ2-7|NA|TRBV6-1
CASSEDLYLYEQYF
TGTGCCAGCAGTGAGGACCTCTACCTCTACGAGCAGTACTTC
>TRBD2|TRBJ2-1|few|TRBV11-3
CASSFAGLRINEQFF
TGTGCCAGCAGCTTCGCGGGACTACGTATAAATGAGCAGTTCTTC
>TRBD1|TRBJ2-7|NA|TRBV5-1
CASQPGQGIYEQYF
TGCGCCAGTCAACCGGGACAGGGGATCTACGAGCAGTACTTC
>TRBD1|TRBJ1-4|few|TRBV6-6
CASRPRQGRVEKLFF
TGTGCCAGCAGACCCCGACAGGGTCGGGTTGAAAAACTGTTTTTT
>NA|TRBJ2-3|NA|TRBV24-1
CATSDTLTTYTDTQYF
TGTGCCACCAGTGACACACTGACAACCTACACAGATACGCAGTATTTT
>TRBD1|TRBJ2-7|NA|TRBV3-1
CASSQRTGLYEQYF
TGTGCCAGCAGCCAACGGACAGGGTTGTACGAGCAGTACTTC